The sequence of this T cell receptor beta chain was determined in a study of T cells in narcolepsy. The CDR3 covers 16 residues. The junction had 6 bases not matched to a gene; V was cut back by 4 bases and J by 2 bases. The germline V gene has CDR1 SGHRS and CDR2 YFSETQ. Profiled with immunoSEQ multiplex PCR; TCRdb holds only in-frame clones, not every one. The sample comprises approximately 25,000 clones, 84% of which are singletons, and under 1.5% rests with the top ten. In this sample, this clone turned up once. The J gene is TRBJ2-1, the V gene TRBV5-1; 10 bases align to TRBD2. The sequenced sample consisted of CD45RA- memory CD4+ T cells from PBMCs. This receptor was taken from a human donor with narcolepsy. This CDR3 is CASSLRSGRAYNEQFF. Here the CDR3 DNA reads TGCGCCAGCAGCCTCCGAAGCGGGAGGGCCTACAATGAGCAGTTCTTC.